A single sample is the source of the 32 T cell receptor beta chains below, sequenced in a study of blood T cell repertoires in COVID-19. Measured with immunoSEQ multiplex PCR; TCRdb has only the in-frame clones, and not every one. Of 65,000 to 85,000 clones in the sample, over 75% were seen once. Specimen: peripheral blood. The receptors come from a man in his forties or fifties with acute or convalescent COVID-19.

The chain recombines TRBV6-2 or TRBV6-3 with TRBJ1-5, with a weak D call TRBD1 (5 bases). V was pared by 5 bases and J by 4 bases, with 15 bases between. This CDR3 has 15 amino acids. CDR1 MNHEY and CDR2 SVGEGT come from the germline V gene. The CDR3 DNA reads TGTGCCAGCAGTCTTGTTTCAGGGTCTAATCAGCCCCAGCATTTT. This translates into CASSLVSGSNQPQHF.

This CDR3 reads CSVEDGGGSTYNEQFF. The CDR3 nucleotides read TGCAGCGTTGAAGATGGAGGAGGGTCGACCTACAATGAGCAGTTCTTC. V is TRBV29-1 and J is TRBJ2-1, with D perhaps matching TRBD2 (6 bases). Trimming took 0 bases from V and 2 from J, leaving 14 bases between them. This CDR3 comprises 16 residues. Germline V lookup: CDR1 SQVTM, CDR2 ANQGSEA.

The rearrangement uses TRBV28 and TRBJ2-7; TRBD2 is a possible D gene (5 bases). The CDR3 contains 14 residues. Germline CDR1 is MDHEN and CDR2 is SYDVKM. Trimming pared 1 base from V and 3 bases from J, leaving 10 bases between. The chain's CDR3 is CASSLSGIIYEQYF. The CDR3 coding sequence is TGTGCCAGCAGTTTATCGGGGATTATCTACGAGCAGTACTTC.

V is TRBV30 and J is TRBJ2-7; TRBD1 is a possible D gene (7 bases). CDR3 length equals 12 residues. CDR1 GTSNPN and CDR2 SVGIG come from the germline V gene (reference sequence). In DNA, the CDR3 is TGTGGAGTTGGCCAGGGGGGCTACGAGCAGTACTTC. It specifies CGVGQGGYEQYF.

This clone was detected only once. This chain connects TRBV9 to TRBJ1-5; 9 bases map to TRBD1. With V trimmed by 4 bases and J by 0 bases, 2 bases remained unmatched. CDR1 and CDR2 (germline): SGDLS, YYNGEE. The CDR3 has 15 amino acids. The CDR3 coding sequence is TGTGCCAGCAGCCGGACAGGGGATAGCAATCAGCCCCAGCATTTT. This codes for CASSRTGDSNQPQHF.

The CDR3 is CASSLRSLSGLSPSQPQHF. CDR3 nucleotide sequence: TGTGCCAGCAGTTTAAGGTCCCTTTCGGGTTTGTCCCCCTCTCAGCCCCAGCATTTT. J is TRBJ1-5 and V is TRBV28; D remains unclear. V lost 2 bases and J 6 bases, leaving 26 bases between the germline ends. CDR1 is MDHEN and CDR2 is SYDVKM in the germline V gene. The CDR3 is made up of 19 amino acids.

The chain recombines TRBV28 with TRBJ2-5; D gene unclear. The CDR3 has 10 residues. The germline gives CDR1 MDHEN, CDR2 SYDVKM. V lost 6 bases and J 3 bases, leaving 2 bases between the germline ends. The chain's CDR3 is CASSKETQYF. The CDR3 nucleotides read TGTGCCAGCAGCAAAGAGACCCAGTACTTC.

The J gene is TRBJ2-1, the V gene TRBV7-6; TRBD2 aligns across 7 bases. The CDR3 runs 16 residues. Per the germline V gene, CDR1 is SGHVS and CDR2 is FNYEAQ. V trimming: 5 bases; J trimming: 9 bases; junction bases outside the gene matches: 16. As DNA, the CDR3 is TGTGCCAGCAGCCCTGTTTTGGAGCGGGGAAATCGTGAGCAGTTCTTC. Translated: CASSPVLERGNREQFF.

V and J are TRBV29-1 and TRBJ2-2, with 8 bases that match TRBD1. Germline trimming cut 4 bases from V and 0 bases from J; bases unmatched to any gene: 1. In germline, CDR1 is SQVTM, CDR2 ANQGSEA. CDR3 length: 14 residues. The CDR3 region has the DNA TGCAGCGTTGGACAGGGGACGAACACCGGGGAGCTGTTTTTT. It is translated as CSVGQGTNTGELFF.

The V call is TRBV9, the J call TRBJ2-3; D remains ambiguous. The CDR3 has 12 residues. Germline V gene data show CDR1 as SGDLS and CDR2 as YYNGEE. The germline V and J ends were trimmed by 3 bases and 2 bases, with 4 bases remaining between them. CDR3 loop: CASSANTDTQYF. The CDR3 DNA is TGTGCCAGCAGCGCCAACACAGATACGCAGTATTTT.

This clone was detected only once. This sequence joins TRBV5-1 and TRBJ2-1; TRBD2 matches at 11 bases. Germline lookup yields CDR1 SGHRS and CDR2 YFSETQ. The length of the CDR3 is 15 residues. J was trimmed by 2 bases and V by 6 bases; bases with no gene match: 4. CDR3 region: CASTKLAGAYNEQFF. CDR3 DNA: TGCGCCAGCACAAAACTAGCGGGAGCCTACAATGAGCAGTTCTTC.

The chain uses TRBV27 and TRBJ1-1; the D is unclear. Looked up from germline, CDR1 is MNHEY and CDR2 is SMNVEV (reference sequence). The CDR3 is 15 amino acids. Trimming took 5 bases from V and 2 from J, leaving 15 bases between them. CDR3 DNA sequence: TGTGCCAGCAGTCCCCTGCTTTTGGCTAACACTGAAGCTTTCTTT. Residues: CASSPLLLANTEAFF.

CDR3 protein: CATRLGQGANTEAFF. The CDR3 DNA sequence: TGTGCCACCAGGTTAGGGCAGGGGGCGAACACTGAAGCTTTCTTT. This chain connects TRBV10-3 to TRBJ1-1; the match to TRBD1 covers 8 bases. The CDR3 contains 15 residues. The V gene's germline CDR1 is ENHRY and CDR2 SYGVKD. Unmatched junction bases numbered 11, after V lost 10 bases and J lost 1 base.

This clone has a handful of counts. This chain links TRBV2 with TRBJ1-2; the D gene is possibly TRBD1 (5 bases). This CDR3 region has 14 residues. In germline, CDR1 is SNHLY, CDR2 FYNNEI. Trimming removed 4 bases from V and 4 bases from J, with 13 bases in between. CDR3 protein: CASSGQGLSYGYTF. DNA for the CDR3: TGTGCCAGCAGTGGGCAGGGTTTGAGCTATGGCTACACCTTC. The entire variable domain, with the rest obtained from reference TRBV2 and TRBJ1-2, is as follows: EPEVTQTPSHQVTQMGQEVILRCVPISNHLYFYWYRQILGQKVEFLVSFYNNEISEKSEIFDDQFSVERPDGSNFTLKIRSTKLEDSAMYFCASSGQGLSYGYTFGSGTRLTVV.

CDR3: CASSYEFPGTVGTGELFF. The CDR3 DNA sequence: TGTGCCAGCAGTTATGAATTCCCCGGGACAGTTGGGACCGGGGAGCTGTTTTTT. The rearrangement joins TRBV6-2 or TRBV6-3 to TRBJ2-2; 7 bases line up with TRBD1. J gave up 5 bases and V 3 bases, and 15 bases lay outside the gene matches. This CDR3 region has 18 residues. Germline V gene data show CDR1 as MNHEY and CDR2 as SVGEGT.

The CDR3 region has the DNA TGCAGCGTTGGGGACAGGGATGCTTTCTTT. Its protein is CSVGDRDAFF. The chain is built from TRBV29-1 and TRBJ1-1; 9 nucleotides align to TRBD1. This CDR3 has 10 amino acids. Germline V gene data show CDR1 as SQVTM and CDR2 as ANQGSEA. With V trimmed by 4 bases and J by 11 bases, 2 bases remained unmatched. The full variable domain, with the rest looked up from reference TRBV29-1 and TRBJ1-1, is SAVISQKPSRDICQRGTSLTIQCQVDSQVTMMFWYRQQPGQSLTLIATANQGSEATYESGFVIDKFPISRPNLTFSTLTVSNMSPEDSSIYLCSVGDRDAFFGQGTRLTVV.

The chain recombines TRBV5-4 with TRBJ1-1, with TRBD1 matching 8 bases. Germline CDR1 reads SGHNT; CDR2 reads YYREEE (reference sequence). V lost 0 bases, J lost 5 bases, and 12 bases stayed unmatched. The CDR3 has 17 residues. Here the CDR3 DNA reads TGTGCCAGCAGCTTGGTACCCCCCCAGGGGGCGAGGACTGAAGCTTTCTTT. Protein: CASSLVPPQGARTEAFF.

This clone was seen a single time. This sequence joins TRBV3-1 (or the pseudogene TRBV3-2) and TRBJ2-1; D perhaps matches TRBD2 (7 bases). The length of the CDR3 is 17 residues. Germline CDR1 is LGHDT and CDR2 is YNNKEL (reference sequence). Deletions cut 4 bases from V and 4 bases from J, with 20 bases between. The CDR3 DNA is TGTGCCAGCAGCCCACTATTGGGAGGGGGGGCGTACAATGAGCAGTTCTTC. Protein: CASSPLLGGGAYNEQFF.

This clone was seen only once. V usage is TRBV28 and J usage is TRBJ1-2; maybe TRBD1 (6 bases). The germline V gene encodes CDR1 MDHEN and CDR2 SYDVKM. The CDR3 is 15 residues long. V was cut by 3 bases and J by 8 bases, with 19 bases left in between. The CDR3 region has the DNA TGTGCCAGCAGTTTCCATTCGGGACAACGGAACGGCTACACCTTC. This gives the protein CASSFHSGQRNGYTF.

CDR3 residues: CASRTTAGGFGELFF. DNA for the CDR3: TGTGCCAGCAGAACTACGGCAGGGGGATTCGGGGAGCTGTTTTTT. The rearrangement links TRBV6-5 to TRBJ2-2; 7 bases are a match to TRBD1. This CDR3 comprises 15 residues. The germline V gene encodes CDR1 MNHEY and CDR2 SVGAGI. V lost 6 bases, J lost 7 bases, and 11 bases stayed unmatched.

About this clone itself: This same CDR3 is encoded by further DNA sequences in the sample. V usage is TRBV24-1 and J usage is TRBJ1-2; D perhaps matches TRBD1 (5 bases). CDR1 is KGHDR, CDR2 SFDVKD, per germline. CDR3 length: 13 residues. Deletions cut 5 bases from V and 4 bases from J, with 10 bases between. CDR3 sequence: CATSAGRGYGYTF. For the CDR3, the DNA is TGTGCCACCAGTGCGGGGAGGGGCTATGGCTACACCTTC.

The CDR3 sequence is CASSFGGELNTEAFF. Written as DNA, the CDR3 is TGTGCCAGCAGTTTCGGGGGGGAGCTGAACACTGAAGCTTTCTTT. This rearrangement joins TRBV27 to TRBJ1-1; possible D gene TRBD1, 5 bases. Trimming removed 3 bases at V and 0 bases at J, with 11 bases between. The CDR3 totals 15 residues. Germline assignment: CDR1 MNHEY and CDR2 SMNVEV (reference sequence).

The chain recombines TRBV30 with TRBJ1-1, with 7 nucleotides matching TRBD1. Germline V gene sequence: CDR1 GTSNPN, CDR2 SVGIG (reference sequence). V shed 3 bases, J shed 3 bases, and the junction held 4 bases outside the gene matches. The CDR3 has 13 amino acids. The CDR3 here is CAWRRGQDTEAFF. The DNA for the CDR3 is TGTGCCTGGAGAAGGGGGCAGGACACTGAAGCTTTCTTT.

This clone appeared a single time. The V and J genes are TRBV19 and TRBJ2-3; 12 bases line up with TRBD1. The CDR3 has 18 amino acids. V trimming: 1 base; J trimming: 6 bases; junction bases outside the gene matches: 11. Germline CDR1 LNHDA, CDR2 SQIVND (reference sequence). Here the CDR3 reads CASSIAPRGQGAKDTQYF. CDR3 DNA sequence: TGTGCCAGTAGTATAGCCCCTCGGGGACAGGGGGCAAAGGATACGCAGTATTTT.

V gene TRBV6-5 combines with J gene TRBJ1-5, with D maybe TRBD1 (5 bases). This CDR3 has 15 amino acids. The germline CDR1 and CDR2 sequences are MNHEY and SVGAGI. V lost 6 bases, J lost 0 bases, and 12 bases lay in between. This chain's CDR3 is CASSPTAYSNQPQHF. DNA for the CDR3: TGTGCCAGCAGCCCGACAGCTTATAGCAATCAGCCCCAGCATTTT.

V is TRBV4-3 and J is TRBJ2-2; 11 bases fit TRBD2. Germline CDR1 is LGHNA and CDR2 is YSLEER. The CDR3 runs to 17 residues. Losses at the gene ends were 4 bases for V and 1 base for J; bases not matched to a gene: 5. The CDR3 nucleotides read TGCGCCAGCAGCCCGGACGGACTAGCGGGGAACACCGGGGAGCTGTTTTTT. This gives the protein CASSPDGLAGNTGELFF.

The gene calls are TRBV19 and TRBJ2-3; 9 bases match TRBD2. V lost 6 bases, J lost 5 bases, and 12 bases stayed unmatched. Looked up from germline, CDR1 is LNHDA and CDR2 is SQIVND (reference sequence). The CDR3 is made up of 16 amino acids. CDR3 nucleotide sequence: TGTGCCAGTAGCTTATTGGTAGCGGGAGACGGAGATACGCAGTATTTT. Its translation is CASSLLVAGDGDTQYF.

V usage is TRBV5-4 and J usage is TRBJ2-2, with 7 bases identical to TRBD1. The ends lost 0 bases at V and 1 base at J; junction bases unmatched: 0. CDR1 is SGHNT and CDR2 is YYREEE in the germline V gene (reference sequence). The CDR3 has 15 amino acids. CDR3: CASSLGQGNTGELFF. The CDR3 DNA reads TGTGCCAGCAGCTTGGGACAGGGGAACACCGGGGAGCTGTTTTTT.

This clone showed up just a few times. CDR3 sequence: CASRFRDYAYNEQFF. In DNA, the CDR3 is TGTGCCAGCAGATTCCGGGACTACGCTTACAATGAGCAGTTCTTC. This chain joins TRBV6-5 and TRBJ2-1, with TRBD2 matching 7 bases. From germline, CDR1 is MNHEY and CDR2 SVGAGI. J lost 4 bases, V lost 6 bases, and 9 bases had no gene match. The CDR3 consists of 15 residues.

This chain joins TRBV5-1 and TRBJ1-1, with TRBD1 as a possible D gene (5 bases). CDR1 and CDR2 (germline): SGHRS, YFSETQ. The CDR3 is made up of 13 amino acids. Trimming pared 4 bases from V and 3 bases from J, leaving 10 bases between. CDR3 protein: CASSLTDYTEAFF. CDR3 DNA sequence: TGCGCCAGCAGCCTGACAGACTACACTGAAGCTTTCTTT.

The rearrangement joins TRBV28 to TRBJ2-1, with 12 bases aligning to TRBD1. Per germline, CDR1 MDHEN and CDR2 SYDVKM. V lost 8 bases and J lost 8; bases outside the gene matches: 7. The CDR3 totals 14 residues. The DNA for the CDR3 is TGTGCCAGCGGATGGGACAGGGGGCGCGATGAGCAGTTCTTC. Its translation: CASGWDRGRDEQFF.

The chain combines TRBV14 with TRBJ1-2; no definite D call. The CDR3 is made up of 13 amino acids. In germline, CDR1 is SGHDN, CDR2 FVKESK. V was clipped by 4 bases and J by 5 bases, with 11 bases between them. The CDR3 loop is CASSPVRFYGYTF. In DNA form, the CDR3 reads TGTGCCAGCAGCCCGGTTCGGTTTTATGGCTACACCTTC.